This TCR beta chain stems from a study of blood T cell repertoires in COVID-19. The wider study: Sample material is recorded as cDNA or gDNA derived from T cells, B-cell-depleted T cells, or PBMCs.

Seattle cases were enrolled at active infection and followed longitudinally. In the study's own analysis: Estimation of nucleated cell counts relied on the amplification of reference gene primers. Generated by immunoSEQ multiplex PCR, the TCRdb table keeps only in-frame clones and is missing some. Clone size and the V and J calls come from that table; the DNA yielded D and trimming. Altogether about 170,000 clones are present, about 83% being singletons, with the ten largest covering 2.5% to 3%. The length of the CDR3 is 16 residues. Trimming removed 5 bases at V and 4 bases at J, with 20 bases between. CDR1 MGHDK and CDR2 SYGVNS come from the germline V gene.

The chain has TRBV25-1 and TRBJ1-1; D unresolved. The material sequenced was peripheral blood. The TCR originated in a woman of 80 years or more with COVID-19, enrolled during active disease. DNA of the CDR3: TGTGCCAGCAGTCCTGCAACAAACTACGCGGGCACTGAAGCTTTCTTT. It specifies CASSPATNYAGTEAFF.